Reported below is one T cell receptor (beta chain). Clones were sequenced by immunoSEQ multiplex PCR, and TCRdb holds only the in-frame ones, with some missing. The sample lists about 140,000 clones; 85% to 95% were seen once. This sample is part of a study of T cell responses to AZD1222 COVID-19 vaccine. V was clipped by 4 bases and J by 2 bases, with 8 bases between them. The CDR3 covers 13 residues. The clonotype comes from an adult who had recovered from COVID-19. The sample in question was peripheral blood, obtained after recovery from COVID-19. The rearrangement joins TRBV12-3 or TRBV12-4 to TRBJ1-2, with D perhaps TRBD1 (5 bases). CDR3: CASSSDRNYGYTF. In nucleotides, the CDR3 is TGTGCCAGCAGTTCTGACAGAAACTATGGCTACACCTTC.